The 27 T cell receptor beta chains reported below all come from one sample, sequenced in a study of blood T cells in healthy people across ages. A sample-barcoded 5' primer and a J-beta primer mix were used in a second PCR of about 7 to 12 cycles. A single record per CDR3 protein comes from TCRdb applying MiXCR to the 5' RACE reads. The repertoire includes nearly 800,000 distinct CDR3 sequences, more than 55% of them detected once, and more than 25% sits in the top ten. The sequenced sample was blood. These receptors all stem from a man aged 35 to 55 in good health.

The V and J genes are TRBV2 and TRBJ2-1, with 11 bases fitting TRBD2. This CDR3 spans 16 amino acids. Germline assignment: CDR1 SNHLY and CDR2 FYNNEI. After removal of 6 bases from V and 4 bases from J, the junction contained 8 bases not matched to a gene. The DNA of the CDR3 is TGTGCCAGCAGGGAGAGGCTAGCGGGGGGATACAATGAGCAGTTCTTC. Protein: CASRERLAGGYNEQFF.

V is TRBV3-1 and J is TRBJ1-5, with D possibly matching TRBD1 (5 bases). The germline V gene encodes CDR1 LGHDT and CDR2 YNNKEL (reference sequence). V lost 2 bases and J 6 bases, leaving 8 bases between the germline ends. This CDR3 contains 13 residues. The CDR3 nucleotides are TGTGCCAGCAGCCAACGGGGGGGTCAGCCCCAGCATTTT. Its protein product is CASSQRGGQPQHF.

The chain is built from TRBV7-8 and TRBJ2-6; D remains ambiguous. The V end was cut by 0 bases, the J end by 4 bases, with 22 bases between. This CDR3 spans 20 amino acids. Germline CDR1 is SGHVS and CDR2 is FQNEAQ. The CDR3 DNA is TGTGCCAGCAGCTTAGCGGAGCCGGGCAGGCAGCCTCTAGGGGCCAACGTCCTGACTTTC. Protein: CASSLAEPGRQPLGANVLTF.

This clonotype was detected only a few times. The chain uses TRBV7-3 and TRBJ2-1, with D perhaps TRBD1 (5 bases). The V and J ends lost 8 bases and 5 bases respectively, with 13 bases between them. The V gene's germline CDR1 is SGHTA and CDR2 FQGTGA. The CDR3 loop spans 13 amino acids. The CDR3 coding sequence is TGTGCCAGCGGGTTACAGGAGCACAATGAGCAGTTCTTC. Residues: CASGLQEHNEQFF.

V is TRBV7-2 and J is TRBJ2-5, with 7 bases aligning to TRBD2. With V trimmed by 7 bases and J by 0 bases, 11 bases remained unmatched. The germline V gene has CDR1 SGHTA and CDR2 FQGNSA. The CDR3 extends over 16 amino acids. DNA of the CDR3: TGTGCCAGCAAAAACACAGCGGGAAGGTACCAAGAGACCCAGTACTTC. Its translation is CASKNTAGRYQETQYF.

This clonotype came up a few times. The rearrangement joins TRBV7-2 to TRBJ2-3; D is ambiguous. Germline values: CDR1 SGHTA, CDR2 FQGNSA. V lost 0 bases, J lost 4 bases, and 11 bases lay in between. The CDR3 covers 15 residues. The CDR3 is CASSLAVSGADTQYF. The CDR3 DNA is TGTGCCAGCAGCTTAGCGGTTTCTGGCGCAGATACGCAGTATTTT.

The chain couples TRBV11-3 to TRBJ2-7; perhaps TRBD1 as D (5 bases). Germline lookup yields CDR1 SGHNT and CDR2 YENEEA. V shed 3 bases and J shed 7 bases, with 13 bases lying between them. This CDR3 is 13 amino acids long. The DNA for the CDR3 is TGTGCCAGCAGCTTGGGGCTAGAGGAGGAGCAGTACTTC. This translates into CASSLGLEEEQYF. The full variable domain, its missing parts supplied by reference TRBV11-3 and TRBJ2-7, is EAGVVQSPRYKIIEKKQPVAFWCNPISGHNTLYWYLQNLGQGPELLIRYENEEAVDDSQLPKDRFSAERLKGVDSTLKIQPAELGDSAVYLCASSLGLEEEQYFGPGTRLTVT.

This chain connects TRBV15 to TRBJ2-5, with D perhaps matching TRBD2 (6 bases). The CDR3 runs 15 residues. Deletions cut 0 bases from V and 1 base from J, with 9 bases between. Germline V gene lookup returns CDR1 LNHNV and CDR2 YYDKDF (reference sequence). CDR3 residues: CATSRDSGAQETQYF. CDR3 bases: TGTGCCACCAGCAGAGATTCGGGAGCCCAAGAGACCCAGTACTTC.

The V call is TRBV12-3 or TRBV12-4, the J call TRBJ2-1; D may be TRBD2 (6 bases). The end of the DNA aligns better with TRBJ2-7, so the J call may be wrong. This CDR3 is 16 amino acids long. CDR3 region: CASSRVAGSSYNEQYF. DNA for the CDR3: TGTGCCAGCAGCCGAGTCGCGGGGAGCTCGTACAATGAGCAGTACTTC.

V gene TRBV20-1 combines with J gene TRBJ2-6; no clear D. This CDR3 contains 17 residues. Trimming left V 3 bases short and J 0 bases short, with 15 bases between. CDR1 is DFQATT, CDR2 SNEGSKA, per germline (reference sequence). The CDR3 reads CSASTYNGFSGANVLTF. In DNA, the CDR3 is TGCAGTGCTAGCACCTATAACGGCTTCTCTGGGGCCAACGTCCTGACTTTC.

The chain employs TRBV20-1 and TRBJ1-2; D unclear. With 0 bases removed from V and 7 bases from J, the gap between germline ends came to 21 bases. The germline V gene encodes CDR1 DFQATT and CDR2 SNEGSKA (reference sequence). The CDR3 totals 16 residues. CDR3 nucleotide sequence: TGCAGTGCTAGAGACGGTGGGAGGTCTCAAGTGGGTGGCTACACCTTC. Translated, it gives CSARDGGRSQVGGYTF.

V gene TRBV9 combines with J gene TRBJ1-2, with D possibly TRBD1 on 5 matching bases. The germline CDR1 and CDR2 sequences are SGDLS and YYNGEE. CDR3 length: 15 amino acids. Trimming took off 4 bases at V and 3 bases at J, with 16 bases between the two ends. CDR3 DNA: TGTGCCAGCAGCCCACGGGCCGGGGGGGACTATGGCTACACCTTC. Its protein product is CASSPRAGGDYGYTF.

This sequence joins TRBV7-2 and TRBJ2-5; D gene uncertain. V was cut by 2 bases and J by 3 bases, with 7 bases left in between. The CDR3 loop spans 13 amino acids. The V gene's germline CDR1 is SGHTA and CDR2 FQGNSA. CDR3 in DNA: TGTGCCAGCAGCTTATCCGAAAAAGAGACCCAGTACTTC. Its protein product is CASSLSEKETQYF.

This clonotype has just a few counts. The chain carries TRBV5-1 and TRBJ2-2; D may be TRBD2 (6 bases). The CDR3 has 15 residues. V was trimmed by 6 bases and J by 3 bases, leaving 15 bases between them. CDR1 is SGHRS, CDR2 YFSETQ, per germline. The CDR3 loop is CASTRAGFDTGELFF. The DNA for the CDR3 is TGCGCCAGCACTAGGGCGGGGTTCGACACCGGGGAGCTGTTTTTT.

This clonotype is a singleton in its sample. The chain carries TRBV6-2 or TRBV6-3 and TRBJ2-1, with 9 bases identical to TRBD2. Looked up from germline, CDR1 is MNHEY and CDR2 is SVGEGT. The CDR3 extends over 15 amino acids. After removal of 2 bases from V and 4 bases from J, the junction contained 3 bases not matched to a gene. The CDR3 loop is CASSYGGRVYNEQFF. The CDR3 bases are TGTGCCAGCAGTTACGGCGGGAGGGTATACAATGAGCAGTTCTTC.

Many counts were recorded for this clonotype. The CDR3 sequence is CASSLRDLDNEQFF. CDR3 nucleotide sequence: TGTGCCAGCAGTCTCCGGGACCTCGACAATGAGCAGTTCTTC. The gene calls are TRBV12-3 or TRBV12-4 and TRBJ2-1; D tentatively fits TRBD1 or TRBD2 (5 bases each). Trimming took off 5 bases at V and 5 bases at J, with 13 bases between the two ends. The CDR3 loop spans 14 amino acids.

The chain employs TRBV20-1 and TRBJ1-3; no clear D. The CDR3 loop spans 13 amino acids. Per germline, CDR1 DFQATT and CDR2 SNEGSKA (reference sequence). The germline V and J ends were trimmed by 6 bases and 2 bases, with 11 bases remaining between them. The chain's CDR3 is CSADAGTGNTIYF. CDR3 bases: TGCAGTGCGGACGCAGGCACTGGAAACACCATATATTTT.

A single count supports this clonotype. V usage is TRBV28 and J usage is TRBJ2-1, with 10 nucleotides matching TRBD2. V trimming: 4 bases; J trimming: 14 bases; junction bases outside the gene matches: 8. This CDR3 region has 13 residues. CDR1 MDHEN and CDR2 SYDVKM come from the germline V gene. The CDR3 sequence: CASSSRLAGKEFF. CDR3 DNA sequence: TGTGCCAGCAGTTCTCGACTAGCGGGTAAGGAGTTCTTC.

The chain joins TRBV20-1 to TRBJ2-5; D ambiguous. The V end lost 0 bases, the J end lost 5 bases, and 7 bases lay between the germline ends. The CDR3 has 12 residues. Germline V gives CDR1 DFQATT, CDR2 SNEGSKA (reference sequence). Here the CDR3 DNA reads TGCAGTGCTAGAGAACTAACGGAGACCCAGTACTTC. It translates to CSARELTETQYF.

In this sample, this clonotype turned up a few times. The rearrangement joins TRBV7-9 to TRBJ1-4, with D possibly matching TRBD1 (6 bases). Trimming stripped 1 base from V and 6 bases from J, with 12 bases between. Germline V gene sequence: CDR1 SEHNR, CDR2 FQNEAQ (reference sequence). This CDR3 is 15 amino acids long. The CDR3 protein is CASSLVWAGDEKLFF. CDR3 coding DNA: TGTGCCAGCAGCTTAGTCTGGGCAGGGGATGAAAAACTGTTTTTT. The full variable domain, with the rest looked up from reference TRBV7-9 and TRBJ1-4, is DTGVSQNPRHKITKRGQNVTFRCDPISEHNRLYWYRQTLGQGPEFLTYFQNEAQLEKSRLLSDRFSAERPKGSFSTLEIQRTEQGDSAMYLCASSLVWAGDEKLFFGSGTQLSVL.

This clonotype was seen a few times. The rearrangement links TRBV9 to TRBJ1-2, with 8 nucleotides matching TRBD1. CDR1 and CDR2 from the germline V gene are SGDLS and YYNGEE. V was clipped by 0 bases and J by 0 bases; unmatched bases: 7. The CDR3 is 17 amino acids. In DNA, the CDR3 is TGTGCCAGCAGCGTAGACTGGACAGGGACCTCTAACTATGGCTACACCTTC. Its translation: CASSVDWTGTSNYGYTF.

The V call is TRBV9, the J call TRBJ1-1; the D is unclear. With 0 bases removed from V and 2 bases from J, the gap between germline ends came to 5 bases. CDR3 length: 13 residues. Per germline, CDR1 SGDLS and CDR2 YYNGEE. DNA for the CDR3: TGTGCCAGCAGCGTAGAAACAAACACTGAAGCTTTCTTT. This encodes CASSVETNTEAFF.

In its sample, this clonotype was seen a few times. The gene calls are TRBV20-1 and TRBJ2-5, with TRBD2 matching 10 bases. The CDR3 is 14 residues long. Per the germline V gene, CDR1 is DFQATT and CDR2 is SNEGSKA (reference sequence). Trimming cost V 6 bases and J 1 base; bases outside gene matches: 5. The CDR3 spells CSAPGLATQETQYF. DNA of the CDR3: TGCAGTGCACCGGGACTAGCGACCCAAGAGACCCAGTACTTC.

This sequence joins TRBV6-1 and TRBJ2-4; unclear D gene. The J call is uncertain, as TRBJ2-7 better fits the DNA end. The germline V gene has CDR1 MNHNS and CDR2 SASEGT. The CDR3 sequence is 13 residues long. This CDR3 reads CASSVQAHYEQYF. As DNA, the CDR3 is TGTGCCAGCAGTGTGCAGGCTCACTACGAGCAGTACTTC.

This clonotype was seen only a few times. The chain joins TRBV4-2 to TRBJ2-1, with 14 bases fitting TRBD2. The V gene's germline CDR1 is LGHNA and CDR2 YNFKEQ. The CDR3 sequence is 18 residues long. V was pared by 3 bases and J by 9 bases, with 13 bases of the junction left unmatched. Here the CDR3 reads CASSQERLAGGIQGEQFF. DNA for the CDR3: TGTGCCAGCAGCCAGGAACGACTAGCGGGGGGGATACAGGGTGAGCAGTTCTTC.

This chain uses TRBV13 with TRBJ2-5; tentative D call: TRBD1 (5 bases). The J call is in doubt because the DNA end fits TRBJ2-7 better. Germline CDR1 is PRHDT and CDR2 is FYEKMQ (reference sequence). This CDR3 region has 15 residues. CDR3 coding DNA: TGTGCCAGCAGCTTAGCCTTAACTGACAGCTACGAGCAGTACTTC. It encodes CASSLALTDSYEQYF.

Concerning this clonotype itself: At one of its ends the junction is not consistent with the germline gene, which may arise from a read error. The chain is built from TRBV7-3 and TRBJ1-1; D uncertain. Germline CDR1 reads SGHTA; CDR2 reads FQGTGA. The CDR3 is 11 amino acids. For the CDR3, the DNA is TGTGCCAGCGGCTTAAGAGATGAAGCTTTCTTT. This codes for CASGLRDEAFF. The whole variable domain, filled in from reference TRBV7-3 and TRBJ1-1, reads GAGVSQTPSNKVTEKGKYVELRCDPISGHTALYWYRQSLGQGPEFLIYFQGTGAADDSGLPNDRFFAVRPEGSVSTLKIQRTERGDSAVYLCASGLRDEAFFGQGTRLTVV.